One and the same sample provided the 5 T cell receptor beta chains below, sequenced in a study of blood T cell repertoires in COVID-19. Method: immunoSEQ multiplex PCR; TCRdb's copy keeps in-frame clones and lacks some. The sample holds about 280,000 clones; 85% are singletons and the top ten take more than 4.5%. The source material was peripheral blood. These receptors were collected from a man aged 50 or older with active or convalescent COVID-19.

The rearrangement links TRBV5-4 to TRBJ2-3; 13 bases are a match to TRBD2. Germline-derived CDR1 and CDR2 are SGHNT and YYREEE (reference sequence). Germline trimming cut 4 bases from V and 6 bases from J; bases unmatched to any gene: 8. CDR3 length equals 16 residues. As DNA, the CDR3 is TGTGCCAGCAGCCCTGGACTAGCGGGAGATTGGGATACGCAGTATTTT. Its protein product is CASSPGLAGDWDTQYF.

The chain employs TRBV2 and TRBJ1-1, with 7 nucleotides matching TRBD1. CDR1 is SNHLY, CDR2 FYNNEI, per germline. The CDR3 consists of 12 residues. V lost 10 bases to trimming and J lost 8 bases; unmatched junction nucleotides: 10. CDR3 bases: TGTGCCACCCTCCCACAGGGGCCCGAAGCTTTCTTT. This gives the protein CATLPQGPEAFF.

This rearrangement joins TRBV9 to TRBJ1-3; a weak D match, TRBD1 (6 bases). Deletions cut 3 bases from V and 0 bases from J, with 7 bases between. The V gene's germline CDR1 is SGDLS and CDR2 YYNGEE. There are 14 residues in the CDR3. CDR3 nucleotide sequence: TGTGCCAGCAGCGGGACAGTCTCTGGAAACACCATATATTTT. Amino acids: CASSGTVSGNTIYF.

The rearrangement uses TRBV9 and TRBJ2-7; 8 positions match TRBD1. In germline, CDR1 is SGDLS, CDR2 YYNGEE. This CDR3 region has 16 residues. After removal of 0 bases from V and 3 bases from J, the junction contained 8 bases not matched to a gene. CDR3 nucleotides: TGTGCCAGCAGCGTAGGGGAACAGGGGGAGATCTACGAGCAGTACTTC. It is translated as CASSVGEQGEIYEQYF.

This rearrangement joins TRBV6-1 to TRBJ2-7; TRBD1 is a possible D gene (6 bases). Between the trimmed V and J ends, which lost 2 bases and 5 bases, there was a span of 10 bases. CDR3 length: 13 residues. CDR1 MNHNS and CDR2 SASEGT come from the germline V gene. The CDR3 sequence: CASSETGRHEQYF. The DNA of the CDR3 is TGTGCCAGCAGTGAAACAGGGCGGCACGAGCAGTACTTC.